A selection of T cell receptor beta chains follows, all from one sample in a study of CD8+CD57+ T cells in acquired aplastic anemia. In TCRdb, the reads were re-called with MiXCR into one record per CDR3 protein. The data hold about 180,000 distinct CDR3 sequences, with less than 50% observed a single time. Sequences were obtained from sorted CD4+, CD8+, or CD8+CD57+ T cells (not recorded which) from PBMCs. The source of these receptors is a human donor with aplastic anemia. Both conserved end residues are part of each CDR3. D genes are given only for firm matches. Clone sizes are given selectively: once, few, many, or a class where the clone is expanded.

size	D	V	J	CDR3	DNA
-	-	TRBV2	TRBJ2-7	CASGGEGMLGYEQYF	TGTGCCAGCGGCGGAGAGGGGATGCTCGGCTACGAGCAGTACTTC
once	TRBD1	TRBV6-5	TRBJ2-7	CASSYSGTGGYEQYF	TGTGCCAGCAGTTACTCGGGGACAGGGGGGTACGAGCAGTACTTC
many	TRBD2	TRBV10-3	TRBJ2-7	CAIRAGTSGVSYEQYF	TGTGCCATCAGAGCGGGGACTAGCGGAGTTTCCTACGAGCAGTACTTC
-	TRBD1	TRBV19	TRBJ1-2	CASLPTQGANYGYTF	TGTGCCAGTCTCCCTACACAGGGGGCTAACTATGGCTACACCTTC
once	-	TRBV11-2	TRBJ2-7	CASSFSTGQYEQYF	TGTGCCAGCAGCTTTTCGACGGGGCAATACGAGCAGTACTTC
many	-	TRBV6-5	TRBJ2-5	CASSYDPGTMTQYF	TGTGCCAGCAGTTACGATCCAGGGACGATGACCCAGTACTTC
-	TRBD1	TRBV7-9	TRBJ1-2	CGSEDRDIYGYTF	TGTGGCAGCGAGGACAGGGACATCTATGGCTACACCTTC
-	-	TRBV7-9	TRBJ1-3	CASSLANSGNTIYF	TGTGCCAGCAGCTTAGCCAATTCTGGAAACACCATATATTTT
-	-	TRBV11-1	TRBJ1-1	CASSLEGRRTEAFF	TGTGCCAGCAGCTTAGAGGGCAGGAGAACTGAAGCTTTCTTT
many	-	TRBV20-1	TRBJ1-4	CSAWGGGGSNEKLFF	TGCAGTGCCTGGGGGGGAGGCGGAAGTAATGAAAAACTGTTTTTT
-	-	TRBV20-1	TRBJ1-6	CSARDRVGGNSPLHF	TGCAGTGCTAGAGACAGGGTAGGAGGTAATTCACCCCTCCACTTT
many	-	TRBV19	TRBJ1-2	CASSIQARGYTF	TGTGCCAGTAGTATCCAGGCGAGGGGCTACACCTTC
-	TRBD1	TRBV19	TRBJ2-7	CASSPWTGGHYEQYF	TGTGCCAGTAGTCCGTGGACAGGGGGCCACTACGAGCAGTACTTC
-	-	TRBV2	TRBJ1-1	CASSGGLAGGTEAFF	TGTGCCAGCAGTGGCGGCCTAGCGGGGGGCACTGAAGCTTTCTTT
-	-	TRBV28	TRBJ2-3	CASSQPRVVYATQYF	TGTGCCAGCTCTCAGCCCAGGGTAGTTTACGCTACGCAGTATTTT
once	TRBD2	TRBV7-8	TRBJ2-5	CASSLQARGLAGYQETQYF	TGTGCCAGCAGCTTGCAAGCGAGGGGGCTAGCGGGGTACCAAGAGACCCAGTACTTC
few	-	TRBV27	TRBJ2-5	CASSGRAGARGETQYF	TGTGCCAGCAGTGGTCGCGCAGGGGCCCGGGGGGAGACCCAGTACTTC
-	TRBD1	TRBV10-3	TRBJ2-1	CAIKGQGYNEQFF	TGTGCCATCAAGGGACAGGGCTACAATGAGCAGTTCTTC
-	-	TRBV24-1	TRBJ1-1	CATSDKGTEAFF	TGTGCCACCAGTGATAAGGGGACTGAAGCTTTCTTT
many	TRBD1	TRBV9	TRBJ1-3	CASSVGYRGLGGNTIYF	TGTGCCAGCAGCGTAGGATACAGGGGGCTGGGTGGAAACACCATATATTTT
-	-	TRBV10-3	TRBJ2-7	CAISESGDPRYEQYF	TGTGCCATCAGTGAGTCGGGGGACCCCCGCTACGAGCAGTACTTC
many	-	TRBV5-4	TRBJ2-1	CASSSGTPHPYNEQFF	TGTGCCAGCAGCTCCGGGACTCCCCATCCCTACAATGAGCAGTTCTTC
many	TRBD2	TRBV5-1	TRBJ2-1	CASSSASGSYNEQFF	TGCGCCAGCAGCTCGGCTAGCGGCTCCTACAATGAGCAGTTCTTC